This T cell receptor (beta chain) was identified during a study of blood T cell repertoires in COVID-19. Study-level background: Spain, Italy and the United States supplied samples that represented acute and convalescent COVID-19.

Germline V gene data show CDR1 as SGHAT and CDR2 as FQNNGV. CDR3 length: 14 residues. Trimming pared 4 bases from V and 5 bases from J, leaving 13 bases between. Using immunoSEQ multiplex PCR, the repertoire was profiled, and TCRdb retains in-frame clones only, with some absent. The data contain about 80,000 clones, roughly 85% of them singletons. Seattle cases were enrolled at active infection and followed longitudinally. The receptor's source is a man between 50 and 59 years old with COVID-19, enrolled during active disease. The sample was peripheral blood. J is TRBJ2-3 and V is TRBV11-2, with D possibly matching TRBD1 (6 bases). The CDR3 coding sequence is TGTGCCAGCAGCTCGAGGGGGTACCAAGATACGCAGTATTTT. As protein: CASSSRGYQDTQYF.